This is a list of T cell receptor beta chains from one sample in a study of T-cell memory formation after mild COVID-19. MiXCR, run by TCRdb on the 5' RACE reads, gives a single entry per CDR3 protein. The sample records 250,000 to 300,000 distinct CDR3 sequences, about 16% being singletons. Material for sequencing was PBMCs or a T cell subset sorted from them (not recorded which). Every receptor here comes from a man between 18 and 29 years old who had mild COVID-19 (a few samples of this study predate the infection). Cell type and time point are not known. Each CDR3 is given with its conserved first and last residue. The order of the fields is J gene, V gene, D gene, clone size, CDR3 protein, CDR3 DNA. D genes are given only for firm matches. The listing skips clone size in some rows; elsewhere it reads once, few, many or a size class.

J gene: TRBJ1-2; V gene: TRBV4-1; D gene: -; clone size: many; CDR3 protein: CASSQPTRRSNYGYTF; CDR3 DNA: TGCGCCAGCAGCCAGCCAACCAGGAGATCTAACTATGGCTACACCTTC
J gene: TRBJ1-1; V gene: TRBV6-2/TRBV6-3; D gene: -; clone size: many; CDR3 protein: CASSYSRAAFF; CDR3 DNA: TGTGCCAGCAGTTACTCGAGAGCCGCTTTCTTT
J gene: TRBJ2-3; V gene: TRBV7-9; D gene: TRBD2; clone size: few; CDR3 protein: CASSTRSTSDYTDTQYF; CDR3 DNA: TGTGCCAGCAGCACGCGGTCCACTAGCGATTACACAGATACGCAGTATTTT
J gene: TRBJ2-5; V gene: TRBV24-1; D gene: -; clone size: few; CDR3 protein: CATSDTSIQETQYF; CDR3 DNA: TGTGCCACCAGTGATACATCCATACAAGAGACCCAGTACTTC
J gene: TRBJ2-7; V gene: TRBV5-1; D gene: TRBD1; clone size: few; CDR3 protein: CASRGQGNYEQYF; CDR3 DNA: TGCGCCAGCAGAGGACAGGGGAACTACGAGCAGTACTTC
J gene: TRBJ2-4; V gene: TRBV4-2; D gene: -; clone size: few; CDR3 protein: CASSRERLAKNIQYF; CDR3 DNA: TGTGCCAGCAGCCGGGAAAGACTAGCCAAAAACATTCAGTACTTC
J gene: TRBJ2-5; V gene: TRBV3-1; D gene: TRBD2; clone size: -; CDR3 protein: CASSQGGGNTKTQYF; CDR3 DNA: TGTGCCAGCAGCCAAGGGGGGGGTAATACGAAGACCCAGTACTTC
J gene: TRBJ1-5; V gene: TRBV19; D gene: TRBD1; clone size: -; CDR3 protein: CASSGTGANSNQPQHF; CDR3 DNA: TGTGCCAGTAGTGGGACAGGAGCAAATAGCAATCAGCCCCAGCATTTT
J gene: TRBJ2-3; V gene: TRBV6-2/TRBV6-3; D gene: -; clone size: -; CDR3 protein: CASGGAGTGDTQYF; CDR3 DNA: TGTGCCAGCGGGGGGGCGGGAACGGGCGATACGCAGTATTTT
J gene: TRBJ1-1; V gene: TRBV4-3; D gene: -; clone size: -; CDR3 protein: CASSQDHGATPNTEAFF; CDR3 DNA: TGCGCCAGCAGCCAAGATCACGGGGCCACTCCGAACACTGAAGCTTTCTTT
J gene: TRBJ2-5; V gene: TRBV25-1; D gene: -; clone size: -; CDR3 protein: CASSEVAVGVFQETQYF; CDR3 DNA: TGTGCCAGCAGTGAAGTAGCGGTTGGGGTTTTCCAAGAGACCCAGTACTTC
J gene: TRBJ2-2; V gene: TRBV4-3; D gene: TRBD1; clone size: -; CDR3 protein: CASSQTTGANTGELFF; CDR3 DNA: TGCGCCAGCAGCCAGACGACAGGGGCGAACACCGGGGAGCTGTTTTTT
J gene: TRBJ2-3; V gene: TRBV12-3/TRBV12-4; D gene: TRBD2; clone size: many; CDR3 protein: CASSLGGGVSDTQYF; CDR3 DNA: TGTGCCAGCAGTTTGGGCGGGGGGGTTTCGGATACGCAGTATTTT
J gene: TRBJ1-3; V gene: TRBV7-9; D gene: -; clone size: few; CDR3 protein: CASSSGGGFGSGNTIYF; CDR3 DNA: TGTGCCAGCAGCTCCGGGGGGGGCTTCGGGTCTGGAAACACCATATATTTT
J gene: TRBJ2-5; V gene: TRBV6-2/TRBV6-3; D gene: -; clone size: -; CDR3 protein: CASSGTSPQETQYF; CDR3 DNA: TGTGCCAGCAGTGGGACGAGTCCACAAGAGACCCAGTACTTC